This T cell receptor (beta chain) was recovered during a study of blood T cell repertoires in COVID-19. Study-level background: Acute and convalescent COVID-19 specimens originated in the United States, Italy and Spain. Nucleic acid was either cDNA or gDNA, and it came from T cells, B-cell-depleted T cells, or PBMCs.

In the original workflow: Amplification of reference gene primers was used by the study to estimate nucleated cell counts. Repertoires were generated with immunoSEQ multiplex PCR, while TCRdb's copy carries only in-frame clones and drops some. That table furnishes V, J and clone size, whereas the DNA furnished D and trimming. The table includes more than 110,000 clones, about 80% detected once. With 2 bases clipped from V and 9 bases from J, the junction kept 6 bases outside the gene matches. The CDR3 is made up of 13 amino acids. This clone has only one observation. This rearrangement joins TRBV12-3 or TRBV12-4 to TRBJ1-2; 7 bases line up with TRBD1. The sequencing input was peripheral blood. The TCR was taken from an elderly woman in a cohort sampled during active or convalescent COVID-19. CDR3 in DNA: TGTGCCAGCAGTTTAATGAGACAGGGTAGCTACACCTTC. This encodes CASSLMRQGSYTF.